The present T cell receptor (beta chain) was sequenced within a study of CD4 T cells in relation to SARS-CoV-2 and coronaviruses. Whole-study findings and limits: In around 67% of donors, memory CD4+ clonotypes crossrecognized SARS-CoV-2 and at least one common cold coronavirus spike. Samples before the pandemic and after infection were not matched within any donor. Crossreactivity was assessed only for spike protein, not other viral proteins.

Comments on this clone: Its antigen is still unknown.

Deep TCR-beta sequencing used DNA from uncultured naive and memory CD4+ T cells. Sequencing used immunoSEQ multiplex PCR; TCRdb keeps in-frame clones, though not all of them. Among about 59,000 clones listed, 80% to 90% were seen once. The V and J ends lost 6 bases and 1 base respectively, with 9 bases between them. The CDR3 loop spans 13 amino acids. The germline CDR1 and CDR2 sequences are SGHVS and FNYEAQ. The unexposed donors gave CD4+ T cells in about 2011-2018, prior to COVID-19. The chain employs TRBV7-6 and TRBJ1-1; the D gene is possibly TRBD1 (5 bases). Specimen: memory CD4+ T cells from PBMCs. The sequence came from a human donor in good health. The CDR3 protein is CASSSGQNTEAFF. The CDR3 nucleotides read TGTGCCAGCAGTTCCGGACAGAACACTGAAGCTTTCTTT.